The table lists the clone carrying this T cell receptor beta chain with a few counts. This sample is part of a study of blood T cell repertoires in COVID-19. Germline V gene sequence: CDR1 LNHNV, CDR2 YYDKDF (reference sequence). This CDR3 is built from 13 residues. V lost 5 bases and J lost 3, with 8 bases in between. How the authors handled the data: Estimation of nucleated cell counts was performed using reference gene primer amplification. The table came from immunoSEQ multiplex PCR; TCRdb's copy has only in-frame clones and leaves some out. That table is the source of V, J and clone size, and D and trimming were worked out from the DNA. Of about 250,000 clones listed, about nine tenths are singletons.

This sequence was found in a woman aged 18-35 years who had recovered from COVID-19. The chain links TRBV15 to TRBJ1-3, with D unresolved. Specimen: PBMCs or T cells enriched from blood (not recorded which). The DNA for the CDR3 is TGTGCCACCAGCCCGGGGAGTGGAAACACCATATATTTT. Its protein is CATSPGSGNTIYF.